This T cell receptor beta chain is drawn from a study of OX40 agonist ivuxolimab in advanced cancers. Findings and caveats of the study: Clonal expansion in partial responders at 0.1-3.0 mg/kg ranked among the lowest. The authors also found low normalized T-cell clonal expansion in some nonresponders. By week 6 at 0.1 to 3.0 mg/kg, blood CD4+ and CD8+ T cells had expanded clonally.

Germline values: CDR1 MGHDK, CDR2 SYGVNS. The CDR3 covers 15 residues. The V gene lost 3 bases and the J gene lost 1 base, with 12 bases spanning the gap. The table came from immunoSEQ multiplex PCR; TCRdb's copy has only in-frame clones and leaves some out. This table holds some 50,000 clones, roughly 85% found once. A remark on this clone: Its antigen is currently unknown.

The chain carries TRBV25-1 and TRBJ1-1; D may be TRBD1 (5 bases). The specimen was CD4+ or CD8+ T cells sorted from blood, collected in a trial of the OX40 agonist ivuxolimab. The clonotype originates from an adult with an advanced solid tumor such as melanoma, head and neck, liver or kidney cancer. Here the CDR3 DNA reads TGTGCCAGCAGTGATTCTGCGACAGCGAACACTGAAGCTTTCTTT. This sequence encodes CASSDSATANTEAFF.